The rows below give T cell receptor beta chains drawn from one sample of a study of T cell repertoires in cytomegalovirus infection. Antigens of these TCRs are unknown. TCRdb called the reads again in MiXCR, with one record for every CDR3 protein. The sample holds approximately 990,000 distinct CDR3 sequences, around 30% seen once. The sequences come from cultured CD8+ T cells from PBMCs, collected from culture after CMV antigen stimulation. These receptors were taken from a human donor in good health (CMV status not recorded). Some clones in this sample may be carry-over from other donors' samples. Both conserved end residues are part of each CDR3. The D gene is left open where the match is weak. Not every row has a clone size; where given, it reads once, few, many or a size class.

D,J,V,size,CDR3,DNA
.,TRBJ1-1,TRBV28,many,CASSLRSGMNTEAFF,TGTGCCAGCAGTTTACGTTCAGGGATGAACACTGAAGCTTTCTTT
.,TRBJ1-5,TRBV29-1,.,CSVGEQPQHF,TGCAGCGTTGGAGAACAGCCCCAGCATTTT
.,TRBJ2-4,TRBV19,.,CASSIPEKNIQYF,TGTGCCAGTAGTATTCCAGAGAAAAACATTCAGTACTTC
.,TRBJ1-1,TRBV27,.,CASRGDAWNTEAFF,TGTGCCAGCAGGGGGGACGCTTGGAACACTGAAGCTTTCTTT
.,TRBJ2-1,TRBV9,.,CASSPQGGVYNEQFF,TGTGCCAGCAGCCCCCAGGGGGGGGTCTACAATGAGCAGTTCTTC
TRBD1,TRBJ1-5,TRBV29-1,.,CSVGTGTNQPQHF,TGCAGCGTTGGGACAGGGACCAATCAGCCCCAGCATTTT
.,TRBJ1-5,TRBV27,.,CASSPWGAYQPQHF,TGTGCCAGCAGCCCCTGGGGGGCCTATCAGCCCCAGCATTTT
.,TRBJ1-2,TRBV20-1,few,CSAREGRGYTF,TGCAGTGCTAGAGAGGGGAGGGGCTACACCTTC
.,TRBJ1-2,TRBV23-1,.,CASSHPPGDGYTF,TGCGCCAGCAGTCATCCCCCTGGGGATGGCTACACCTTC
.,TRBJ2-3,TRBV4-1,.,CVSSQDPQPDTQYF,TGCGTCAGCAGCCAAGACCCCCAGCCAGATACGCAGTATTTT
TRBD1,TRBJ2-2,TRBV11-2,.,CASSLRQGAFTGELFF,TGTGCCAGCAGCTTAAGACAGGGGGCTTTCACCGGGGAGCTGTTTTTT
TRBD1,TRBJ1-5,TRBV7-9,few,CASSVGTNAIQGKHNQPQHF,TGTGCCAGCAGCGTCGGGACTAACGCGATACAGGGGAAACACAATCAGCCCCAGCATTTT
TRBD1,TRBJ2-7,TRBV6-8,few,CASSQTGEQYF,TGTGCCAGCAGTCAGACAGGGGAGCAGTACTTC
TRBD2,TRBJ2-2,TRBV11-2,few,CASSTLRSGASNTGELFF,TGTGCCAGCTCTACCCTCCGTAGCGGGGCTTCGAACACCGGGGAGCTGTTTTTT
.,TRBJ2-3,TRBV4-1,.,CASSLRSSEGSTDTQYF,TGCGCCAGCAGCCTCAGGTCCAGCGAGGGTAGCACAGATACGCAGTATTTT
TRBD2,TRBJ2-5,TRBV24-1,.,CATSDPTSGEYQETQYF,TGTGCCACCAGTGACCCCACTAGCGGGGAGTACCAAGAGACCCAGTACTTC
.,TRBJ2-7,TRBV6-5,.,CASSLTSGGRESYEQYF,TGTGCCAGCAGCCTCACTTCGGGGGGCCGCGAGTCCTACGAGCAGTACTTC
TRBD2,TRBJ2-2,TRBV2,.,CASSLAGGPAGELFF,TGTGCCAGCAGTTTAGCGGGGGGGCCCGCCGGGGAGCTGTTTTTT
.,TRBJ2-5,TRBV27,.,CASSRPQETQYF,TGTGCCAGCAGTAGACCCCAAGAGACCCAGTACTTC
.,TRBJ1-1,TRBV4-3,.,CASSQDSQGNTEAFF,TGCGCCAGCAGCCAAGATTCGCAGGGGAACACTGAAGCTTTCTTT
.,TRBJ1-3,TRBV6-5,.,CASSRGNSGNTIYF,TGTGCCAGCAGTAGGGGGAACTCTGGAAACACCATATATTTT
TRBD2,TRBJ2-2,TRBV12-3/TRBV12-4,many,CASSSAGTGGAVPPNTGELFF,TGTGCCAGCAGTTCAGCCGGTACGGGGGGGGCTGTACCTCCGAACACCGGGGAGCTGTTTTTT
.,TRBJ2-1,TRBV4-2,few,CASSHLGDYNEQFF,TGTGCCAGCAGCCACCTCGGTGACTACAATGAGCAGTTCTTC
TRBD1,TRBJ1-4,TRBV14,.,CASNADRETNEKLFF,TGTGCCAGCAACGCGGACAGGGAGACTAATGAAAAACTGTTTTTT
TRBD2,TRBJ2-5,TRBV9,.,CASSPPPSGGAQQETQYF,TGTGCCAGCAGCCCTCCTCCTAGCGGGGGAGCACAACAAGAGACCCAGTACTTC
.,TRBJ2-1,TRBV24-1,.,CATSDFRGTYNEQFF,TGTGCCACCAGTGATTTCCGGGGGACCTACAATGAGCAGTTCTTC
TRBD2,TRBJ2-1,TRBV6-1,few,CASPIKVGGSSYNEQFF,TGTGCCAGCCCTATTAAAGTGGGGGGGAGCTCCTACAATGAGCAGTTCTTC
TRBD1,TRBJ1-2,TRBV7-9,.,CASSTPTGLDYGYTF,TGTGCCAGCAGCACGCCGACAGGGCTGGATTATGGCTACACCTTC
TRBD2,TRBJ2-1,TRBV7-2,many,CASTHDGGWRNEQFF,TGTGCCAGCACCCACGACGGGGGGTGGCGGAATGAGCAGTTCTTC
TRBD2,TRBJ2-1,TRBV7-9,few,CASSPESGVYNEQFF,TGTGCCAGCAGCCCCGAGAGCGGGGTGTACAATGAGCAGTTCTTC
.,TRBJ2-2,TRBV12-3/TRBV12-4,.,CASRQTGELFF,TGTGCCAGCAGGCAAACCGGGGAGCTGTTTTTT
TRBD2,TRBJ2-7,TRBV7-9,few,CASSLLLAGGAHFEQYF,TGTGCCAGCAGCTTATTACTAGCGGGGGGTGCCCATTTCGAGCAGTACTTC